The present TCR beta chain was sequenced within a study of blood T cell repertoires in COVID-19. Across the study: Nucleic acid was either cDNA or gDNA, and it came from T cells, B-cell-depleted T cells, or PBMCs.

The CDR3 runs 13 residues. Trimming removed 0 bases at V and 6 bases at J, with 11 bases between. The germline CDR1 and CDR2 sequences are GTSNPN and SVGIG (reference sequence). Per the original methods: Amplifying reference gene primers gave estimates of nucleated cell counts. Using immunoSEQ multiplex PCR, the repertoire was profiled, and TCRdb retains in-frame clones only, with some absent. The V and J calls and clone size were taken over from that table, and D and trimming were inferred from the DNA. The profile covers roughly 15,000 clones, with 70% to 80% appearing a single time and approximately 13% taken by the ten largest.

The clonotype originates from a man aged 55 to 70 with acute or convalescent COVID-19. The chain combines TRBV30 with TRBJ1-2; no definite D call. The source material was peripheral blood. The CDR3 coding sequence is TGTGCCTGGAGTGTTTTATCAGAGGATGGCTACACCTTC. It encodes CAWSVLSEDGYTF.